This T cell receptor beta chain was captured in a study of T cell repertoires and Cas9 in healthy adults. On the study more broadly: CD4 and CD8 compartments: SpCas9-reactive T cells profiled for potency, cytotoxicity, lineage.

TCRdb's table, derived via immunoSEQ multiplex PCR, lists solely in-frame clones and lacks some. The sample consists of tens of thousands of clones, around 92% of them appearing once. To note about this clone: Antigen specificity is unknown.

The germline V and J ends were trimmed by 0 bases and 10 bases, with 17 bases remaining between them. CDR3 length: 16 amino acids. Looked up from germline, CDR1 is SGDLS and CDR2 is YYNGEE. Overall study results and limits: Reportedly, SpCas9-reactive effector T cell proliferation and function were mitigated by SpCas9-reactive Tregs in vitro.

The TCR sequence derives from a human donor in good health. Input material: CD4+ effector T cells (CD127+, CD25-, CD137-, CD154-) from PBMCs; culture status not recorded. The V call is TRBV9, the J call TRBJ1-6, with a possible D match to TRBD1 (6 bases). CDR3 residues: CASSVEGRAGDSPLHF. DNA of the CDR3: TGTGCCAGCAGCGTAGAAGGCAGGGCAGGGGACTCACCCCTCCACTTT.